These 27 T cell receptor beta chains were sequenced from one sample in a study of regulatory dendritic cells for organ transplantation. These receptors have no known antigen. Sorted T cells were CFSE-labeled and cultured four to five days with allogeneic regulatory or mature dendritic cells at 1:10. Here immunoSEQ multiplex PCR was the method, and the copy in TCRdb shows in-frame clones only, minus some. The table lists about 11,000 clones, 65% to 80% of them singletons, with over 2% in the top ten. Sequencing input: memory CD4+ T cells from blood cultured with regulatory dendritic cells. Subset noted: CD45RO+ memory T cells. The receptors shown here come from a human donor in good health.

The CDR3 here is CASSNKRRGLAGDYEQYF. CDR3 DNA: TGTGCCAGCAGTAACAAGCGACGGGGACTAGCGGGGGACTACGAGCAGTACTTC. The chain joins TRBV7-8 to TRBJ2-7; 14 bases line up with TRBD2. The length of the CDR3 is 18 residues. J gave up 3 bases and V 6 bases, and 13 bases lay outside the gene matches. Germline CDR1 reads SGHVS; CDR2 reads FQNEAQ.

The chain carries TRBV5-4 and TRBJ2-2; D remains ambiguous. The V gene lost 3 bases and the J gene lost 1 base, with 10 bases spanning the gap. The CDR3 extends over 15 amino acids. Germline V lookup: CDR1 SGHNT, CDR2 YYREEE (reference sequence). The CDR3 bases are TGTGCCAGCAGCTGGAGTCTAGGGAACACCGGGGAGCTGTTTTTT. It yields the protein CASSWSLGNTGELFF.

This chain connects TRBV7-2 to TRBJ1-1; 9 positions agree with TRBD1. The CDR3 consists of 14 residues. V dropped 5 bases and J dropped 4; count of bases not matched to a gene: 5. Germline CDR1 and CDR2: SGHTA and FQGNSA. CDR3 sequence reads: CASSTQGARTEAFF. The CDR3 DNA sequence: TGTGCCAGCAGCACACAGGGGGCGCGCACTGAAGCTTTCTTT. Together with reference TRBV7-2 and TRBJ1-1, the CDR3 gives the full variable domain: GAGVSQSPSNKVTEKGKDVELRCDPISGHTALYWYRQSLGQGLEFLIYFQGNSAPDKSGLPSDRFSAERTGGSVSTLTIQRTQQEDSAVYLCASSTQGARTEAFFGQGTRLTVV.

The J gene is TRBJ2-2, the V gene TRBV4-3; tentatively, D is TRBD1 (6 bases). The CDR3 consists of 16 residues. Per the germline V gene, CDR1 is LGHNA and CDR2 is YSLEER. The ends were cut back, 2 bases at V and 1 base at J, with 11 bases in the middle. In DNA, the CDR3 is TGCGCCAGCAGCCAACGTTGGGGGCAGAACACCGGGGAGCTGTTTTTT. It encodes CASSQRWGQNTGELFF.

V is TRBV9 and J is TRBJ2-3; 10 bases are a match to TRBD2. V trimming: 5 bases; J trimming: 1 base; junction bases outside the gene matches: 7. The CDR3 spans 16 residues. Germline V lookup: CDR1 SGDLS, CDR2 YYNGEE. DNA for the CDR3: TGTGCCAGCAGTCCTTTAGCGGGGGGACGCACAGATACGCAGTATTTT. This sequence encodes CASSPLAGGRTDTQYF.

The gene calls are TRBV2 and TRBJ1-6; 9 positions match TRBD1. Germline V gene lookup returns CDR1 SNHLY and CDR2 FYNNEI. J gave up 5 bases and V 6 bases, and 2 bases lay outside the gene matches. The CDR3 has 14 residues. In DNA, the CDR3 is TGTGCCAGCAGCCGACAGGGGGATAATTCACCCCTCCACTTT. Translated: CASSRQGDNSPLHF.

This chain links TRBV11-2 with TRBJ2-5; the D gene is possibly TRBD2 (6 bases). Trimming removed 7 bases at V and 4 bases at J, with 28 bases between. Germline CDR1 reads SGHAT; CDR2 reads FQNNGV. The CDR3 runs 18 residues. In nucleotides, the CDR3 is TGTGCCAGCACCCTCTATGGGAGGCTTACTAGGGGTGGAGAGACCCAGTACTTC. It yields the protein CASTLYGRLTRGGETQYF.

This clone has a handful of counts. CDR3 sequence: CASSFTPGQGNYGYTF. CDR3 DNA: TGCGCCAGCAGCTTTACCCCGGGACAGGGAAACTATGGCTACACCTTC. The chain uses TRBV5-1 and TRBJ1-2; 9 bases align to TRBD1. Germline trimming cut 2 bases from V and 2 bases from J; bases unmatched to any gene: 7. The CDR3 runs to 16 residues. CDR1 and CDR2 (germline): SGHRS, YFSETQ.

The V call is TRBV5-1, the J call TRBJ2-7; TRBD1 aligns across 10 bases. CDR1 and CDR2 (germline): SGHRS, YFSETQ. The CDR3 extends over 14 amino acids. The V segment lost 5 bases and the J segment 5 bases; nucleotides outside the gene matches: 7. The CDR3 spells CASSPGTGDHEQYF. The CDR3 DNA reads TGCGCCAGCAGTCCCGGGACAGGGGACCACGAGCAGTACTTC.

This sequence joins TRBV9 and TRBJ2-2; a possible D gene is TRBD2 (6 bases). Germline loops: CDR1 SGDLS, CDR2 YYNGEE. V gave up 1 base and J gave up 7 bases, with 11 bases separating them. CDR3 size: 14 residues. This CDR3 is CASSVMEGDGELFF. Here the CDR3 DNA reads TGTGCCAGCAGCGTAATGGAGGGAGACGGGGAGCTGTTTTTT.

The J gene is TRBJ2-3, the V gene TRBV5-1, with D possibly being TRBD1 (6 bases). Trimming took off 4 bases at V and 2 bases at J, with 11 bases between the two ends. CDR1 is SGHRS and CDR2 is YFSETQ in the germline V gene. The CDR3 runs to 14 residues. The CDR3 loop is CASSPTGPTDTQYF. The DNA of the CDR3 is TGCGCCAGCAGCCCGACAGGACCCACAGATACGCAGTATTTT.

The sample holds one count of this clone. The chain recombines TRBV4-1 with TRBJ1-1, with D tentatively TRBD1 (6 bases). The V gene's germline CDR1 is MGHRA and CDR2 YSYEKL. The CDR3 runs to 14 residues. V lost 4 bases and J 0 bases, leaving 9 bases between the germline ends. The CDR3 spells CASSRGQMNTEAFF. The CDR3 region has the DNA TGCGCCAGCAGCCGCGGACAGATGAACACTGAAGCTTTCTTT.

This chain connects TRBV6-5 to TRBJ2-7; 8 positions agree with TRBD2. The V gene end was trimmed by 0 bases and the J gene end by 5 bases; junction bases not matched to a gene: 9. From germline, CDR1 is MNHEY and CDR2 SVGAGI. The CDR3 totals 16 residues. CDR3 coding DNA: TGTGCCAGCAGTTACTCAACACCGGGACTAGTCGACGAGCAGTACTTC. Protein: CASSYSTPGLVDEQYF.

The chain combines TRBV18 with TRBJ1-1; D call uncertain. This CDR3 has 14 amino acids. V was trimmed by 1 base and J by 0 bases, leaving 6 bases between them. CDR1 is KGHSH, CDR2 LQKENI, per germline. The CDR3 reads CASSPRNLNTEAFF. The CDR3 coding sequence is TGTGCCAGCTCACCACGAAACTTGAACACTGAAGCTTTCTTT.

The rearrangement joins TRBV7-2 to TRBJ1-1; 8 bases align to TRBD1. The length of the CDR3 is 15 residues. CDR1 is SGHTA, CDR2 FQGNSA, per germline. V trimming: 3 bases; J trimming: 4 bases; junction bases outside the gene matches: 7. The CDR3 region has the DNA TGTGCCAGCAGCTTGCTTGGACAGGGCGGCACTGAAGCTTTCTTT. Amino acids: CASSLLGQGGTEAFF. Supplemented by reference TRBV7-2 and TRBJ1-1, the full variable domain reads GAGVSQSPSNKVTEKGKDVELRCDPISGHTALYWYRQSLGQGLEFLIYFQGNSAPDKSGLPSDRFSAERTGGSVSTLTIQRTQQEDSAVYLCASSLLGQGGTEAFFGQGTRLTVV.

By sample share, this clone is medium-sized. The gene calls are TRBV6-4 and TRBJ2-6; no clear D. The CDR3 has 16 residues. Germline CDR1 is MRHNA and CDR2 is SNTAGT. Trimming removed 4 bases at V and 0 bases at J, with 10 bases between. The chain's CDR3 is CASSVDIPSGANVLTF. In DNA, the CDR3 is TGTGCCAGCAGTGTTGACATCCCCTCTGGGGCCAACGTCCTGACTTTC.

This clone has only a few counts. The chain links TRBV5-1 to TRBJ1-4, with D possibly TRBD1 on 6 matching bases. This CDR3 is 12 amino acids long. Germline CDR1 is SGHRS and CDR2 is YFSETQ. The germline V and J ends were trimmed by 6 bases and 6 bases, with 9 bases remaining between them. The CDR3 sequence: CASTRGDEKLFF. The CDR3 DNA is TGCGCCAGCACCAGGGGAGATGAAAAACTGTTTTTT.

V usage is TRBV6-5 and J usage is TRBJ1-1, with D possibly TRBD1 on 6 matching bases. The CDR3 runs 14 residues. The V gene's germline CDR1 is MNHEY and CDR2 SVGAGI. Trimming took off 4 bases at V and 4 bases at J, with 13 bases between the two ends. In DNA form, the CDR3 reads TGTGCCAGCAGTTTATCAGGCAGGGGCACTGAAGCTTTCTTT. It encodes CASSLSGRGTEAFF.

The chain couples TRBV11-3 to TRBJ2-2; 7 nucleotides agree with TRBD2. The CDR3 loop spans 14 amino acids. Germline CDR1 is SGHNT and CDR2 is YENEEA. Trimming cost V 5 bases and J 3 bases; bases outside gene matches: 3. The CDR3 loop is CASSARGDTGELFF. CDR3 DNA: TGTGCCAGCAGCGCCCGGGGGGACACCGGGGAGCTGTTTTTT.

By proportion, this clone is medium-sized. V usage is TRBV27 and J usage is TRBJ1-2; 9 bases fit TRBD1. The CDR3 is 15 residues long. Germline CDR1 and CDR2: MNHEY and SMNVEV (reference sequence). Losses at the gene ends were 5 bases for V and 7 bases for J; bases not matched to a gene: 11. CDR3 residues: CASSPGDRVAGGYTF. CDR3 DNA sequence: TGTGCCAGCAGTCCAGGGGACAGGGTGGCGGGTGGCTACACCTTC.

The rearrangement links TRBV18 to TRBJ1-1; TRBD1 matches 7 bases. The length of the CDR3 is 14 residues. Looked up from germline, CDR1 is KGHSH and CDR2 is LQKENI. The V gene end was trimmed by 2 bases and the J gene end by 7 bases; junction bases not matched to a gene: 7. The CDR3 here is CASSPTGGGNEAFF. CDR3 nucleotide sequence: TGTGCCAGCTCACCAACGGGAGGGGGCAATGAAGCTTTCTTT.

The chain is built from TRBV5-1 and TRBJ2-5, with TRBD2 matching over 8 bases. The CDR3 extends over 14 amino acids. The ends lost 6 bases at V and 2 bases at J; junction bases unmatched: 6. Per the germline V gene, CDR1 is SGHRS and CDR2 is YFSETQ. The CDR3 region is CASTPGTSQETQYF. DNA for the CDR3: TGCGCCAGCACACCCGGGACTAGTCAAGAGACCCAGTACTTC.

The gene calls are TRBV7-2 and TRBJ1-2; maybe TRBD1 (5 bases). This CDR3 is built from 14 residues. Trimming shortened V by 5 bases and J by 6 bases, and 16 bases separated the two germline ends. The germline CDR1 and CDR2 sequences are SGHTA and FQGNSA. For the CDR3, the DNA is TGTGCCAGCAGCAGTGGGGCCCACCTAGATGGCTACACCTTC. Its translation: CASSSGAHLDGYTF.

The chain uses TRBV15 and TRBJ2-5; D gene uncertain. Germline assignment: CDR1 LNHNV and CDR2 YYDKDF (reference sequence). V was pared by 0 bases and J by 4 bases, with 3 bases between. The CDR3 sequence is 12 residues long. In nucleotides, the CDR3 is TGTGCCACCAGCAGAGATATAGAGACCCAGTACTTC. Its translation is CATSRDIETQYF.

The CDR3 nucleotides read TGCACCAGCAGCCAAGAATGGTACCTCCGGGAAGAGACCCAGTACTTC. Translation gives CTSSQEWYLREETQYF. The chain employs TRBV1 and TRBJ2-5; no check of the table's D call, TRBD2, against the DNA was made. TRBV1 is tagged as a pseudogene. The CDR3 is made up of 16 amino acids.

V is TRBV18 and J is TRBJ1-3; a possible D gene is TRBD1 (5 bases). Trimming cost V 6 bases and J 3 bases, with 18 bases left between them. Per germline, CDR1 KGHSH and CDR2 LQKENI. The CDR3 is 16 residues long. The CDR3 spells CASSLSRTDNGNTIYF. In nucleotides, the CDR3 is TGTGCCAGCTCCCTATCACGGACGGACAATGGAAACACCATATATTTT.

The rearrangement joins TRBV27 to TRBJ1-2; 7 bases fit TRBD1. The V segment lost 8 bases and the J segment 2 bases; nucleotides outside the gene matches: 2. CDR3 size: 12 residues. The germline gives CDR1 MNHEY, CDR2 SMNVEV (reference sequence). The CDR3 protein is CASATGNYGYTF. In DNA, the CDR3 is TGTGCCAGCGCGACAGGGAACTATGGCTACACCTTC.